The 27 T cell receptor beta chains reported below all come from one sample, sequenced in a study of blood T cell repertoires in COVID-19. Produced via immunoSEQ multiplex PCR; TCRdb's table is partial and in-frame only. Of approximately 450,000 clones in the sample, 70% to 90% were seen once. Sequenced: PBMCs or T cells enriched from blood (not recorded which). Every receptor here comes from a woman between 18 and 29 years old with acute COVID-19.

This chain connects TRBV7-8 to TRBJ1-1; TRBD1 is a possible D gene (6 bases). The CDR3 is 12 amino acids. CDR1 SGHVS and CDR2 FQNEAQ come from the germline V gene. V lost 5 bases, J lost 8 bases, and 12 bases lay in between. The CDR3 DNA follows: TGTGCCAGCAGCACCATCACAGGGGAAGCTTTCTTT. This gives the protein CASSTITGEAFF.

CDR3 DNA sequence: TGTGCCAGCAGTCTAGCGGGAGTGATCCACGAGCAGTACTTC. Translated, it gives CASSLAGVIHEQYF. This chain links TRBV28 with TRBJ2-7; 10 bases map to TRBD2. The germline V gene encodes CDR1 MDHEN and CDR2 SYDVKM. CDR3 length equals 14 residues. J lost 5 bases, V lost 5 bases, and 6 bases had no gene match.

The rearrangement joins TRBV10-1 to TRBJ2-7; TRBD1 agrees at 7 bases. This CDR3 is 13 amino acids long. V gave up 5 bases and J gave up 6 bases; unmatched junction bases: 7. Germline values: CDR1 WNHNN, CDR2 SYGVQD (reference sequence). The CDR3 bases are TGCGCCAGCAGTCCTGGGACAGCCACCGAGCAGTACTTC. It is translated as CASSPGTATEQYF.

The chain links TRBV5-1 to TRBJ2-7; 9 nucleotides match TRBD1. The CDR3 runs 13 residues. CDR1 is SGHRS, CDR2 YFSETQ, per germline. With V trimmed by 3 bases and J by 4 bases, 2 bases remained unmatched. The CDR3 region is CASSWDREYEQYF. Here the CDR3 DNA reads TGCGCCAGCAGCTGGGACAGGGAGTACGAGCAGTACTTC. The full variable domain, its missing parts supplied by reference TRBV5-1 and TRBJ2-7, is KAGVTQTPRYLIKTRGQQVTLSCSPISGHRSVSWYQQTPGQGLQFLFEYFSETQRNKGNFPGRFSGRQFSNSRSEMNVSTLELGDSALYLCASSWDREYEQYFGPGTRLTVT.

V and J are TRBV19 and TRBJ1-2, with D uncertain. Trimming cost V 5 bases and J 0 bases, with 13 bases left between them. The CDR3 is 15 amino acids. Germline loops: CDR1 LNHDA, CDR2 SQIVND (reference sequence). This CDR3 is CASSAIAEANYGYTF. For the CDR3, the DNA is TGTGCCAGTAGTGCCATAGCCGAAGCTAACTATGGCTACACCTTC.

CDR3 protein: CASSQDWEGDEQFF. For the CDR3, the DNA is TGCGCCAGCAGCCAAGATTGGGAGGGAGATGAGCAGTTCTTC. V usage is TRBV4-3 and J usage is TRBJ2-1; 7 nucleotides align to TRBD2. CDR1 LGHNA and CDR2 YSLEER come from the germline V gene. The CDR3 covers 14 residues. J lost 8 bases, V lost 0 bases, and 4 bases had no gene match.

The chain uses TRBV5-8 and TRBJ1-2, with a possible D match to TRBD1 (6 bases). Germline loops: CDR1 SGHTS, CDR2 YDEGEE. Deletions cut 4 bases from V and 4 bases from J, with 17 bases between. The CDR3 totals 15 residues. The CDR3 reads CASSPAAGAGYGYTF. CDR3 sequence (DNA): TGTGCCAGCAGCCCGGCGGCGGGGGCTGGCTATGGCTACACCTTC.

This clone was seen just once. This sequence joins TRBV27 and TRBJ2-7; 9 bases fit TRBD1. Germline V gene lookup returns CDR1 MNHEY and CDR2 SMNVEV (reference sequence). The CDR3 runs 15 residues. Trimming removed 7 bases from V and 1 base from J; junction bases left unmatched: 8. DNA for the CDR3: TGTGCCAGCATGCTAGGACAGGGGTCTTCCTACGAGCAGTACTTC. Translating it yields CASMLGQGSSYEQYF.

In this sample, this clone turned up once. V and J are TRBV11-2 and TRBJ2-2; D not certain. The V end was cut by 6 bases, the J end by 0 bases, with 8 bases between. CDR1 is SGHAT, CDR2 FQNNGV, per germline. CDR3 length: 14 amino acids. CDR3 sequence reads: CASSEHSNTGELFF. As DNA, the CDR3 is TGTGCCAGCAGTGAACATTCGAACACCGGGGAGCTGTTTTTT.

This chain connects TRBV6-5 to TRBJ1-1, with D maybe TRBD1 (5 bases). The ends were cut back, 1 base at V and 10 bases at J, with 7 bases in the middle. Germline V gene data show CDR1 as MNHEY and CDR2 as SVGAGI. There are 11 residues in the CDR3. This CDR3 reads CASSYLGAAFF. For the CDR3, the DNA is TGTGCCAGCAGTTACTTAGGGGCAGCTTTCTTT.

V gene TRBV7-2 combines with J gene TRBJ2-7; 7 bases line up with TRBD1. Trimming at V came to 4 bases and at J to 7 bases, leaving 16 bases not matched to a gene. Germline-derived CDR1 and CDR2 are SGHTA and FQGNSA. The CDR3 totals 16 residues. The CDR3 protein is CASSSTTTGTEWEQYF. The DNA for the CDR3 is TGTGCCAGCAGCTCTACAACGACCGGGACAGAGTGGGAGCAGTACTTC. Looking up the rest from reference TRBV7-2 and TRBJ2-7 gives the full variable domain: GAGVSQSPSNKVTEKGKDVELRCDPISGHTALYWYRQSLGQGLEFLIYFQGNSAPDKSGLPSDRFSAERTGGSVSTLTIQRTQQEDSAVYLCASSSTTTGTEWEQYFGPGTRLTVT.

The V call is TRBV6-5, the J call TRBJ2-7; 11 bases are a match to TRBD2. The ends lost 2 bases at V and 2 bases at J; junction bases unmatched: 5. The germline V gene encodes CDR1 MNHEY and CDR2 SVGAGI. This CDR3 is built from 16 residues. CDR3 loop: CASSYKLAGAAYEQYF. CDR3 sequence (DNA): TGTGCCAGCAGTTACAAACTAGCGGGAGCTGCCTACGAGCAGTACTTC.

This clone has only one observation. The rearrangement joins TRBV28 to TRBJ1-1, with 7 bases matching TRBD1. The CDR3 runs to 16 residues. With V trimmed by 7 bases and J by 0 bases, 11 bases remained unmatched. Germline lookup yields CDR1 MDHEN and CDR2 SYDVKM. The CDR3 loop reads CASNNRGQVLNTEAFF. In DNA, the CDR3 is TGTGCCAGCAACAACCGCGGACAGGTATTGAACACTGAAGCTTTCTTT.

This clone has just one count. The chain has TRBV4-3 and TRBJ1-3; no definite D call. Trimming stripped 4 bases from V and 0 bases from J, with 10 bases between. CDR3 length: 15 amino acids. CDR1 is LGHNA, CDR2 YSLEER, per germline. The CDR3 here is CASSRSSNSGNTIYF. The CDR3 DNA sequence: TGCGCCAGCAGCCGAAGCTCCAACTCTGGAAACACCATATATTTT.

The chain recombines TRBV14 with TRBJ1-1; 8 bases map to TRBD1. CDR1 and CDR2 from the germline V gene are SGHDN and FVKESK. The ends lost 1 base at V and 10 bases at J; junction bases unmatched: 2. The CDR3 loop spans 12 amino acids. CDR3 DNA sequence: TGTGCCAGCAGCCAAGGAGACAGGGGAGCTTTCTTT. It codes for CASSQGDRGAFF.

This chain uses TRBV6-5 with TRBJ2-1; 10 bases align to TRBD2. There are 15 residues in the CDR3. The trim removed 2 bases at V and 3 bases at J, leaving 1 base unmatched. Germline-derived CDR1 and CDR2 are MNHEY and SVGAGI. CDR3 coding DNA: TGTGCCAGCAGTTACGGGACTAGCGACTACAATGAGCAGTTCTTC. Translated: CASSYGTSDYNEQFF.

The V call is TRBV30, the J call TRBJ2-1, with 12 bases lining up with TRBD2. The germline CDR1 and CDR2 sequences are GTSNPN and SVGIG (reference sequence). This CDR3 region has 15 residues. The V gene end was trimmed by 1 base and the J gene end by 7 bases; junction bases not matched to a gene: 5. Here the CDR3 DNA reads TGTGCCTGGAGTGGACTAGCGGGAGTGATAAATGAGCAGTTCTTC. This encodes CAWSGLAGVINEQFF.

V usage is TRBV5-4 and J usage is TRBJ2-7, with TRBD2 as a possible D gene (5 bases). Trimming took 3 bases from V and 2 from J, leaving 9 bases between them. The V gene's germline CDR1 is SGHNT and CDR2 YYREEE (reference sequence). This CDR3 spans 13 amino acids. The CDR3 nucleotides read TGTGCCAGCAGCTACCGGGAAACCTACGAGCAGTACTTC. This encodes CASSYRETYEQYF. Combining the CDR3 with reference TRBV5-4 and TRBJ2-7 gives the whole variable domain ETGVTQSPTHLIKTRGQQVTLRCSSQSGHNTVSWYQQALGQGPQFIFQYYREEENGRGNFPPRFSGLQFPNYSSELNVNALELDDSALYLCASSYRETYEQYFGPGTRLTVT.

This clone was counted only a few times. The V gene is TRBV13, the J gene TRBJ1-2, with 9 bases lining up with TRBD1. J lost 7 bases, V lost 6 bases, and 9 bases had no gene match. This CDR3 comprises 14 residues. In germline, CDR1 is PRHDT, CDR2 FYEKMQ (reference sequence). The CDR3 sequence: CASSSRDREFGYTF. The CDR3, as DNA: TGTGCCAGCAGTTCCCGGGACAGGGAATTTGGCTACACCTTC.

J is TRBJ2-2 and V is TRBV6-5; 7 bases align to TRBD1. This CDR3 is built from 13 residues. V was clipped by 7 bases and J by 7 bases; unmatched bases: 6. Germline assignment: CDR1 MNHEY and CDR2 SVGAGI. CDR3 DNA sequence: TGTGCCAGCAACCTACAGGGGAACGGGGAGCTGTTTTTT. Amino acid sequence: CASNLQGNGELFF.

The chain carries TRBV19 and TRBJ2-1; TRBD1 matches 12 bases. The junction had 7 bases not matched to a gene; V was cut back by 7 bases and J by 9 bases. CDR3 length equals 14 residues. CDR1 and CDR2 from the germline V gene are LNHDA and SQIVND (reference sequence). The CDR3 loop reads CASTGTGGGGEQFF. CDR3 coding DNA: TGTGCCAGTACGGGGACAGGGGGCGGCGGTGAGCAGTTCTTC.

The chain is built from TRBV6-5 and TRBJ1-1; D may be TRBD1 (5 bases). Germline assignment: CDR1 MNHEY and CDR2 SVGAGI. Trimming stripped 4 bases from V and 4 bases from J, with 13 bases between. CDR3 length equals 14 residues. The CDR3 protein is CASSSVGGGTEAFF. DNA for the CDR3: TGTGCCAGCAGTTCCGTGGGGGGTGGCACTGAAGCTTTCTTT.

The V call is TRBV27, the J call TRBJ2-1; TRBD2 might be the D (6 bases). The CDR3 sequence is 12 residues long. CDR1 and CDR2 from the germline V gene are MNHEY and SMNVEV (reference sequence). Trimming cost V 8 bases and J 1 base, with 6 bases left between them. Here the CDR3 reads CASGTSYNEQFF. As DNA, the CDR3 is TGTGCCAGCGGGACTTCCTACAATGAGCAGTTCTTC.

This clone was recorded at least ten times. This chain joins TRBV5-1 and TRBJ1-5; a possible D gene is TRBD1 (5 bases). Germline V gene data show CDR1 as SGHRS and CDR2 as YFSETQ. The germline V and J ends were trimmed by 0 bases and 0 bases, with 16 bases remaining between them. The CDR3 is 18 residues long. The CDR3 region has the DNA TGCGCCAGCAGCTTGGGCCCAAGGGGCGGGGATAGCAATCAGCCCCAGCATTTT. Translating it yields CASSLGPRGGDSNQPQHF. Together with reference TRBV5-1 and TRBJ1-5, the CDR3 gives the full variable domain: KAGVTQTPRYLIKTRGQQVTLSCSPISGHRSVSWYQQTPGQGLQFLFEYFSETQRNKGNFPGRFSGRQFSNSRSEMNVSTLELGDSALYLCASSLGPRGGDSNQPQHFGDGTRLSIL.

The V and J genes are TRBV5-8 and TRBJ1-6; 7 bases map to TRBD1. The germline CDR1 and CDR2 sequences are SGHTS and YDEGEE. J lost 10 bases, V lost 4 bases, and 8 bases had no gene match. CDR3 size: 14 residues. The CDR3 DNA is TGTGCCAGCAGCAAGGGGGCGCGGAAGTCACCCCTCCACTTT. It encodes CASSKGARKSPLHF.

J is TRBJ2-7 and V is TRBV7-8, with TRBD2 as a possible D gene (6 bases). Germline V CDR1 and CDR2: SGHVS, FQNEAQ. Trimming cost V 1 base and J 5 bases, with 15 bases left between them. The CDR3 sequence is 15 residues long. DNA for the CDR3: TGTGCCAGCAGCTTAGTCGCGGGGAGTGAAGACGAGCAGTACTTC. Protein: CASSLVAGSEDEQYF.

The chain links TRBV5-8 to TRBJ1-5; TRBD1 might be the D (6 bases). CDR3 size: 14 residues. Germline values: CDR1 SGHTS, CDR2 YDEGEE. Trimming removed 2 bases at V and 1 base at J, with 7 bases between. CDR3 coding DNA: TGTGCCAGCAGCTTCAGGGGAAGCAATCAGCCCCAGCATTTT. Translating it yields CASSFRGSNQPQHF.